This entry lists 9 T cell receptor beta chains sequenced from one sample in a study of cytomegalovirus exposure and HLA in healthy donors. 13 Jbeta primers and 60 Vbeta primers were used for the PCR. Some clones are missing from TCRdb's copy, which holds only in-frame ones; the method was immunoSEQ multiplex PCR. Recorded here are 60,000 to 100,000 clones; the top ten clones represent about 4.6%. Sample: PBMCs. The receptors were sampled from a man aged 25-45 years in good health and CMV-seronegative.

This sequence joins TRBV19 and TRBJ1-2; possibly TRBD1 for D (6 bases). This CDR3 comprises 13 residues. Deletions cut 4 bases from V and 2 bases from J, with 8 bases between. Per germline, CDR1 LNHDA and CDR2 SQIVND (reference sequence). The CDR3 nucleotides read TGTGCCAGTAGTAGAGACAGGAACTATGGCTACACCTTC. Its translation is CASSRDRNYGYTF.

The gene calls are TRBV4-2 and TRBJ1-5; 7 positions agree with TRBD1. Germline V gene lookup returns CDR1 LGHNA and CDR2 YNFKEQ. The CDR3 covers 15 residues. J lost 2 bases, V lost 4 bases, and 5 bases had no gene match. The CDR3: CASSLHRGGNQPQHF. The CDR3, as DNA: TGTGCCAGCAGCCTGCACAGGGGTGGCAATCAGCCCCAGCATTTT.

CDR3 DNA: TGCGCCAGCAGCTCGTACAGGGGCGATAGCTCCTACGAGCAGTACTTC. Its translation is CASSSYRGDSSYEQYF. The V call is TRBV5-1, the J call TRBJ2-7; 7 bases match TRBD1. CDR3 length equals 16 residues. V lost 3 bases and J lost 0; bases outside the gene matches: 9. Germline CDR1 SGHRS, CDR2 YFSETQ.

The CDR3 DNA follows: TGCGCCAGCAGCCAGACAGGGTCGAAAGAAAAACTGTTTTTT. It yields the protein CASSQTGSKEKLFF. This chain links TRBV4-1 with TRBJ1-4, with TRBD1 matching over 7 bases. CDR1 is MGHRA, CDR2 YSYEKL, per germline. The V segment lost 3 bases and the J segment 8 bases; nucleotides outside the gene matches: 6. The CDR3 totals 14 residues.

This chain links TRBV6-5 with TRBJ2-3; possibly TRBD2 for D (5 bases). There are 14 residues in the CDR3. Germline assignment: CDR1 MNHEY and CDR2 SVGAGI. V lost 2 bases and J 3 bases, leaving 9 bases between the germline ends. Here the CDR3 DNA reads TGTGCCAGCAGTTACGTAGCGCGGACAGATACGCAGTATTTT. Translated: CASSYVARTDTQYF.

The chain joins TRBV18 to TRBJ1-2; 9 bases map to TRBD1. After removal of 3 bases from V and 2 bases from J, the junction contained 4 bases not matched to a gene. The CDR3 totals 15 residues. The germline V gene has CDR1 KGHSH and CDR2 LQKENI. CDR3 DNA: TGTGCCAGCTCACCGGGGACAGGGAGAAACTATGGCTACACCTTC. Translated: CASSPGTGRNYGYTF.

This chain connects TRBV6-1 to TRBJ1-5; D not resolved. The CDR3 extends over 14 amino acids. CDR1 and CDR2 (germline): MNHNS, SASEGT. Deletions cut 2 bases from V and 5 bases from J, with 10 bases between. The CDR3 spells CASSEQRDYQPQHF. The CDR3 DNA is TGTGCCAGCAGTGAACAGAGGGATTATCAGCCCCAGCATTTT.

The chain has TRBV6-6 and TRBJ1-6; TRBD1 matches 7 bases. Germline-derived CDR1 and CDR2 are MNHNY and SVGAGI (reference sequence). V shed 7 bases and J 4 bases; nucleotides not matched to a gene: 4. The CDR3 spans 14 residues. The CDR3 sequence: CASNTGQYNSPLHF. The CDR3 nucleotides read TGTGCCAGCAACACGGGACAGTATAATTCACCCCTCCACTTT.

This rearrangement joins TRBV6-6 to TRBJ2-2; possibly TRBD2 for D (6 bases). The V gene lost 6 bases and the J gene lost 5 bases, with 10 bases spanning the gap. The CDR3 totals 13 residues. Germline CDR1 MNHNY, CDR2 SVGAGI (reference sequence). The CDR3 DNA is TGTGCCAGCAGCCGACGGGGGACCGGGGAGCTGTTTTTT. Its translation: CASSRRGTGELFF.